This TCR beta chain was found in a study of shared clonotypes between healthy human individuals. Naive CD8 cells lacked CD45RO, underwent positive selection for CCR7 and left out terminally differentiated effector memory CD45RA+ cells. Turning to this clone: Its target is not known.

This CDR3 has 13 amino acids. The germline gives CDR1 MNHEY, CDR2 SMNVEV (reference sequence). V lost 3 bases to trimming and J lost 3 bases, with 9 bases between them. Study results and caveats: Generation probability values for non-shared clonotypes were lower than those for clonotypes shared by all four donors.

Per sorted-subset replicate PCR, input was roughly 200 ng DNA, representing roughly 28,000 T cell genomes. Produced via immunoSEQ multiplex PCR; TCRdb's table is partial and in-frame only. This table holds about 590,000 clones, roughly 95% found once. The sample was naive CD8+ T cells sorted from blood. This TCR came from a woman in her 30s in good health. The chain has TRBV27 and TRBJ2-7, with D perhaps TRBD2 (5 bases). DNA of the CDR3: TGTGCCAGCAGTTTGGACTCTGGCTACGAGCAGTACTTC. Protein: CASSLDSGYEQYF.